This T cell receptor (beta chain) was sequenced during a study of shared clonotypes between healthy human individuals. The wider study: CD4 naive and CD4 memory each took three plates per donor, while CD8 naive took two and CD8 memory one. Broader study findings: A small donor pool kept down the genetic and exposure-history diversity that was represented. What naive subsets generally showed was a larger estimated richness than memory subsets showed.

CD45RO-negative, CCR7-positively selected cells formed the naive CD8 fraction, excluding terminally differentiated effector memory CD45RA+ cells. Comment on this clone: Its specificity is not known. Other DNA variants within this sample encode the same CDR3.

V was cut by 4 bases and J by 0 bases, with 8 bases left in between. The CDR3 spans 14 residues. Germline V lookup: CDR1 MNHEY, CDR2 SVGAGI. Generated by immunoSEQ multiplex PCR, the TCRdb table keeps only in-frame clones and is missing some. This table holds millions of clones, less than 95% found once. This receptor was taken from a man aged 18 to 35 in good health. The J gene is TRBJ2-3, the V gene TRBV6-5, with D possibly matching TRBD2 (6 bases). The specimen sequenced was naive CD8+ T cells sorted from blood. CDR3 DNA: TGTGCCAGCAGTTCCGGGACTAGCACAGATACGCAGTATTTT. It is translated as CASSSGTSTDTQYF.